What follows is one TCR beta chain and its context. Its antigen remains unidentified. Patient tissue came from resections in Japan or China, 2014–2017. The table came from immunoSEQ multiplex PCR; TCRdb's copy has only in-frame clones and leaves some out. This table holds about 41,000 clones, around 85% found once. This sample is part of a study of immune evolution from preneoplasia to lung adenocarcinoma. Study-level points and caveats: Later-stage lesions seemingly showed higher T cell density and diversity than normal lung.

This CDR3 contains 15 residues. V lost 8 bases and J lost 3; bases outside the gene matches: 10. The germline V gene has CDR1 ENHRY and CDR2 SYGVKD. Sequencing used FFPE invasive lung adenocarcinoma tissue. This sequence joins TRBV10-3 and TRBJ1-5; 7 positions agree with TRBD1. The sequence came from a person in their sixties or seventies with lung adenocarcinoma. The CDR3 DNA follows: TGTGCCATCGGGGCAGGGGGAGTCTTCAATCAGCCCCAGCATTTT. This translates into CAIGAGGVFNQPQHF.